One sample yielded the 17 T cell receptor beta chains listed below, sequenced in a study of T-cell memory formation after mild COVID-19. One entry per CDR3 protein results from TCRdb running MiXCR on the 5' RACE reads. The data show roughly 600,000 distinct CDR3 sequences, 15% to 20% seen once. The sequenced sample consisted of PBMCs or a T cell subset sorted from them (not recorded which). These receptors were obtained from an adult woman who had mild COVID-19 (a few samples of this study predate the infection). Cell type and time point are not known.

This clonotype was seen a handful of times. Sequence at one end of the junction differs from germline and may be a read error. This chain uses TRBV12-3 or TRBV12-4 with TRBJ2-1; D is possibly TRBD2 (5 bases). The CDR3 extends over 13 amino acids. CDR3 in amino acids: CASSLDSNNEQFF. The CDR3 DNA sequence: TGTGCCAGCAGTTTGGACTCCAACAATGAGCAGTTCTTC.

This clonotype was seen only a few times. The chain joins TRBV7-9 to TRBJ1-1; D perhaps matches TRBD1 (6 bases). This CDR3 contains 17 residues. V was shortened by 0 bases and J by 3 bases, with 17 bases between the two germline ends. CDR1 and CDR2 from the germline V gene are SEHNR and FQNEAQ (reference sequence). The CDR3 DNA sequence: TGTGCCAGCAGCTTAGCCCCCGGATGGGAGGGGGACACTGAAGCTTTCTTT. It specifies CASSLAPGWEGDTEAFF. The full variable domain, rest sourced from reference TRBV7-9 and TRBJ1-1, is DTGVSQNPRHKITKRGQNVTFRCDPISEHNRLYWYRQTLGQGPEFLTYFQNEAQLEKSRLLSDRFSAERPKGSFSTLEIQRTEQGDSAMYLCASSLAPGWEGDTEAFFGQGTRLTVV.

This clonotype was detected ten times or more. In DNA, the CDR3 is TGTGCCAGCAGCTTATGGGCTCCTAGCGGGGGGACACCAGATACGCAGTATTTT. It yields the protein CASSLWAPSGGTPDTQYF. V usage is TRBV7-3 and J usage is TRBJ2-3, with TRBD2 identical over 11 bases. V gave up 2 bases and J gave up 4 bases; unmatched junction bases: 11. From germline, CDR1 is SGHTA and CDR2 FQGTGA. The CDR3 is made up of 18 amino acids.

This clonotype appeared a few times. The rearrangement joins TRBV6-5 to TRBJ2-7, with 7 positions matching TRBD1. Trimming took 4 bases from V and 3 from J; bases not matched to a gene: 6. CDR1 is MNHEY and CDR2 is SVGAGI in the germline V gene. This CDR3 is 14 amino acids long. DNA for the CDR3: TGTGCCAGCAGTTTTAGACAGGGTCACTACGAGCAGTACTTC. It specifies CASSFRQGHYEQYF.

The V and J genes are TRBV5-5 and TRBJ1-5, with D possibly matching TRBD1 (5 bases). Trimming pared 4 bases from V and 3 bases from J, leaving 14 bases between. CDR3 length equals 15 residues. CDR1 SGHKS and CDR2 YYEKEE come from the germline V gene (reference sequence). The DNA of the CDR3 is TGTGCCAGCAGCACGGCGGGGGGATTCAATCAGCCCCAGCATTTT. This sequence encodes CASSTAGGFNQPQHF.

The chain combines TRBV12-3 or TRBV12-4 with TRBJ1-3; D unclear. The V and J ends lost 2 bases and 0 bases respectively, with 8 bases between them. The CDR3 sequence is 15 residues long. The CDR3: CASSLWLGSGNTIYF. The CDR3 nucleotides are TGTGCCAGCAGTTTATGGCTAGGCTCTGGAAACACCATATATTTT.

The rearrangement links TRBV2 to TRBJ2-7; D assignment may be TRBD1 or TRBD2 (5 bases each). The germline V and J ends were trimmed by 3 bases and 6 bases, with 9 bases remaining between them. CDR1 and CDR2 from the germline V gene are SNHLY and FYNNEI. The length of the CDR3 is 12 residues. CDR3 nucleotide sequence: TGTGCCAGCAGTGAGGGACGTCGCGAGCAGTACTTC. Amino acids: CASSEGRREQYF.

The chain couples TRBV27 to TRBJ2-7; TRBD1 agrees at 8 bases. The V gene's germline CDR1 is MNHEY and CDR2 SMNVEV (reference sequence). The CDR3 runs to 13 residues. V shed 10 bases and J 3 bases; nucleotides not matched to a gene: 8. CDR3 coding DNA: TGTGCCACCAAGGACAGGGATGGCTACGAGCAGTACTTC. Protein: CATKDRDGYEQYF.

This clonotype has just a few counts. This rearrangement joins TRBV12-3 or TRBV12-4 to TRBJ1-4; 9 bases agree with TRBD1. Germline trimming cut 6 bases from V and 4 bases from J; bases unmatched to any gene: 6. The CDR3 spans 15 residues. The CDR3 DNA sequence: TGTGCCAGCAGGCAGCCGGGACAGGGTAATGAAAAACTGTTTTTT. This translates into CASRQPGQGNEKLFF.

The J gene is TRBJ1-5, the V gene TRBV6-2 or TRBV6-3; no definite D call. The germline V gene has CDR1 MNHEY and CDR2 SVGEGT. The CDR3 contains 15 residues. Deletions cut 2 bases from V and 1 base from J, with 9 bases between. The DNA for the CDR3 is TGTGCCAGCAGTTACGGAATGATGAGCAATCAGCCCCAGCATTTT. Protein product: CASSYGMMSNQPQHF.

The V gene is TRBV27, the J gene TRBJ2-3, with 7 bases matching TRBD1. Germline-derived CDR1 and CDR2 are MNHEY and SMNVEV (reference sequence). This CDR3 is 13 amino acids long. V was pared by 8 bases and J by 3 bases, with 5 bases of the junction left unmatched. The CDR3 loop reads CASGGQSTDTQYF. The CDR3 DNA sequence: TGTGCCAGCGGGGGACAGAGTACAGATACGCAGTATTTT.

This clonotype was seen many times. CDR3 region: CASSSRSGYDTQYF. In DNA, the CDR3 is TGTGCCAGCAGCTCCAGGTCGGGGTACGATACGCAGTATTTT. The rearrangement links TRBV5-5 to TRBJ2-3; a weak D match, TRBD2 (5 bases). CDR3 length: 14 amino acids. V lost 3 bases and J 6 bases, leaving 14 bases between the germline ends. In germline, CDR1 is SGHKS, CDR2 YYEKEE (reference sequence).

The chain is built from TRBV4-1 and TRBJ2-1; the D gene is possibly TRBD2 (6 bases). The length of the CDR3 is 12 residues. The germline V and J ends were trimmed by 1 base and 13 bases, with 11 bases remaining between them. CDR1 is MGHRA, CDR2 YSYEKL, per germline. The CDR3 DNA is TGCGCCAGCAGCCAAGTTGGGACTCCACAGTTCTTC. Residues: CASSQVGTPQFF.

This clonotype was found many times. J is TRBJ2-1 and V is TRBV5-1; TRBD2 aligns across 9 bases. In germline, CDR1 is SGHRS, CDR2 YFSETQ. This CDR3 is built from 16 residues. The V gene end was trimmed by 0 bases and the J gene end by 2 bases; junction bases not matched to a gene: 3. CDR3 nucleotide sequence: TGCGCCAGCAGCTTGGGTACTAGCGGGCCCTACAATGAGCAGTTCTTC. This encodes CASSLGTSGPYNEQFF.

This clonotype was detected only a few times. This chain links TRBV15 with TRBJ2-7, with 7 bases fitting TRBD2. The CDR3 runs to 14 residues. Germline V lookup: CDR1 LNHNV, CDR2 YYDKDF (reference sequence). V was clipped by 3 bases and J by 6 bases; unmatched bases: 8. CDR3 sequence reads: CATSRPRELGEQYF. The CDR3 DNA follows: TGTGCCACCAGCAGGCCGCGGGAGCTGGGCGAGCAGTACTTC. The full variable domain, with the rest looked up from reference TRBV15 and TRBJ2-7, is DAMVIQNPRYQVTQFGKPVTLSCSQTLNHNVMYWYQQKSSQAPKLLFHYYDKDFNNEADTPDNFQSRRPNTSFCFLDIRSPGLGDTAMYLCATSRPRELGEQYFGPGTRLTVT.

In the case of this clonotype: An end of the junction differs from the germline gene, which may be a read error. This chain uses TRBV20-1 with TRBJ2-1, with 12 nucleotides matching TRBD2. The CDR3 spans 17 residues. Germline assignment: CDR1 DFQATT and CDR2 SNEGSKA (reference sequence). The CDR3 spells CSARGTSGTISNNEQFF. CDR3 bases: TGCAGTGCTAGAGGGACTAGCGGGACGATCTCCAACAATGAGCAGTTCTTC.

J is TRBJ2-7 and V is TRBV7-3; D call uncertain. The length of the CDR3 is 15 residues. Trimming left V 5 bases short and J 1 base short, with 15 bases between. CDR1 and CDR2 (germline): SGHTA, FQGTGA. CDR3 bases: TGTGCCAGCAGCCCCGCAAGCGCTCCTTCCTACGAGCAGTACTTC. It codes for CASSPASAPSYEQYF.